This T cell receptor beta chain comes out of a study of cytomegalovirus exposure and HLA in healthy donors. Overall study findings and caveats: A later analysis, which compared TCR beta chains of equal frequency, found the HLA-associated ones more clonally expanded. Productive rates of about 87% or about 30% were seen for most TCR beta V segments in an earlier analysis. Researchers catalogued over 150 TCR beta chains as cytomegalovirus-associated. High specificity and sensitivity for cytomegalovirus status were reported for the classifier.

The PCR ran on 60 Vbeta and 13 Jbeta primers. Data came from immunoSEQ multiplex PCR; TCRdb stores just in-frame clones and leaves some out. The repertoire holds approximately 100,000 clones, with around three quarters as singletons. The CDR3 is 12 residues long. Germline V gives CDR1 GTSNPN, CDR2 SVGIG (reference sequence). In the case of this clone: What it recognizes is unknown.

The rearrangement links TRBV30 to TRBJ2-5, with 10 bases identical to TRBD1. The J call may be mistaken, given a closer DNA end match to TRBJ2-7. The material sequenced was PBMCs. This TCR was sampled from a female donor in good health and CMV-seronegative. CDR3 coding DNA: TGTGCCTGGGGACAGGGGGCCTACGAGCAGTACTTC. Translating gives CAWGQGAYEQYF.